The rows below give T cell receptor beta chains drawn from one sample of a study of T cell repertoires in cytomegalovirus infection. TCRdb used MiXCR to reprocess the reads, holding one entry per CDR3 protein. The sample consists of some 400,000 distinct CDR3 sequences, approximately 31% of them appearing once. The sequenced material came from PBMCs. The origin of the receptors is a human donor in good health (CMV status not recorded). Some clones in this sample may be carry-over from other donors' samples. Both conserved end residues are part of each CDR3. The order of the fields is V gene, J gene, clone size, D gene, CDR3 DNA, CDR3 protein. D genes are given only for firm matches. The size entry is marked missing in some rows and otherwise reads once, few, many or a size class.

v_call: TRBV7-8
j_call: TRBJ2-2
clone_size: NA
d_call: NA
cdr3_nt: TGTGCCAGCAGCCCCTTTCAGGGTTTCACCGGGGAGCTGTTTTTT
cdr3_aa: CASSPFQGFTGELFF

v_call: TRBV7-6
j_call: TRBJ2-1
clone_size: NA
d_call: NA
cdr3_nt: TGTGCCAGCAGCTTAGGTTTGCCAGGCCCGAGGGAAGAGCAGTTCTTC
cdr3_aa: CASSLGLPGPREEQFF

v_call: TRBV6-5
j_call: TRBJ1-1
clone_size: many
d_call: TRBD1
cdr3_nt: TGTGCCAGCAGTTACAATGACAGGGACACTGAAGCTTTCTTT
cdr3_aa: CASSYNDRDTEAFF

v_call: TRBV12-3/TRBV12-4
j_call: TRBJ2-1
clone_size: NA
d_call: TRBD2
cdr3_nt: TGTGCCAGCAGCGATACTAGCGGGAACAATGAGCAGTTCTTC
cdr3_aa: CASSDTSGNNEQFF

v_call: TRBV20-1
j_call: TRBJ2-7
clone_size: few
d_call: NA
cdr3_nt: TGCAGTGCTGCCCATGGCATCCCGGGACATGGAGGCTACGAGCAGTACTTC
cdr3_aa: CSAAHGIPGHGGYEQYF

v_call: TRBV15
j_call: TRBJ1-1
clone_size: NA
d_call: NA
cdr3_nt: TGTGCCACCAGCAGAGATGCGGGACCACGGGCGAACACTGAAGCTTTCTTT
cdr3_aa: CATSRDAGPRANTEAFF

v_call: TRBV7-9
j_call: TRBJ2-7
clone_size: NA
d_call: NA
cdr3_nt: TGTGCTAGAAGCCAGCAAGACAGCTACGAGCAGTACTTC
cdr3_aa: CARSQQDSYEQYF

v_call: TRBV7-6
j_call: TRBJ1-6
clone_size: many
d_call: NA
cdr3_nt: TGTGCCAGCAGCCCTATAGGGGTGGATTCACCCCTCCACTTT
cdr3_aa: CASSPIGVDSPLHF

v_call: TRBV27
j_call: TRBJ1-1
clone_size: NA
d_call: TRBD1
cdr3_nt: TGTGCCAGCAGTTTATTAAGGGACAGGGGTGAGTCGAACACTGAAGCTTTCTTT
cdr3_aa: CASSLLRDRGESNTEAFF

v_call: TRBV20-1
j_call: TRBJ2-6
clone_size: few
d_call: TRBD1
cdr3_nt: TGCAGTGCTACCTCAGGACAGGGGAAGACCTCTGGGGCCAACGTCCTGACTTTC
cdr3_aa: CSATSGQGKTSGANVLTF

v_call: TRBV6-2/TRBV6-3
j_call: TRBJ1-1
clone_size: few
d_call: TRBD1
cdr3_nt: TGTGCCAGCAGGCAGGGGGCAAGGACTGAAGCTTTCTTT
cdr3_aa: CASRQGARTEAFF

v_call: TRBV11-2
j_call: TRBJ1-1
clone_size: many
d_call: NA
cdr3_nt: TGTGCCAGCAGCGTCTTGGAGGGGGGCACTGAAGCTTTCTTT
cdr3_aa: CASSVLEGGTEAFF

v_call: TRBV20-1
j_call: TRBJ2-2
clone_size: NA
d_call: NA
cdr3_nt: TGCAGTGCCACTCTCGCGGCCGGGGAGCTGTTTTTT
cdr3_aa: CSATLAAGELFF

v_call: TRBV4-3
j_call: TRBJ1-2
clone_size: few
d_call: NA
cdr3_nt: TGCGCCAGCAGTGAGACAGTTCTTAACTATGGCTACACCTTC
cdr3_aa: CASSETVLNYGYTF

v_call: TRBV7-3
j_call: TRBJ2-3
clone_size: few
d_call: TRBD2
cdr3_nt: TGTGCCAGCAGCTTACAAGCGGGGAGGGCAGATACGCAGTATTTT
cdr3_aa: CASSLQAGRADTQYF

v_call: TRBV5-4
j_call: TRBJ2-3
clone_size: NA
d_call: NA
cdr3_nt: TGTGCCAGCAGCTTGGGGCAGGAAACGTATTTT
cdr3_aa: CASSLGQETYF

v_call: TRBV5-1
j_call: TRBJ2-1
clone_size: NA
d_call: NA
cdr3_nt: TGCGCCAGCAGCTTGGGATACTTCAGGGTCCAGGTCGACAATGAGCAGTTCTTC
cdr3_aa: CASSLGYFRVQVDNEQFF

v_call: TRBV6-2/TRBV6-3
j_call: TRBJ2-3
clone_size: NA
d_call: TRBD2
cdr3_nt: TGTGCCAGCAGTTACGGTCTGGCTAGCGGGGGGGTAACAGATACGCAGTATTTT
cdr3_aa: CASSYGLASGGVTDTQYF

v_call: TRBV6-1
j_call: TRBJ2-7
clone_size: NA
d_call: TRBD2
cdr3_nt: TGTGCCAGCAGTGTAGGGATGGAGGGAGGGTACGAGCAGTACTTC
cdr3_aa: CASSVGMEGGYEQYF

v_call: TRBV5-1
j_call: TRBJ2-3
clone_size: NA
d_call: TRBD1
cdr3_nt: TGCGCCAGCAGCTCAACCGGGACAGGGATCCGCACAGATACGCAGTATTTT
cdr3_aa: CASSSTGTGIRTDTQYF

v_call: TRBV11-2
j_call: TRBJ2-7
clone_size: NA
d_call: TRBD2
cdr3_nt: TGTGCCAGCAACTTACCGCGTGGGGGAGCGGGGGGCCAACGTAAATCCTACGAGCAGTACTTC
cdr3_aa: CASNLPRGGAGGQRKSYEQYF

v_call: TRBV12-3/TRBV12-4
j_call: TRBJ2-7
clone_size: NA
d_call: TRBD1
cdr3_nt: TGTGCCAGCAGCTTCTCCACGGGACAGACCTACGAGCAGTACTTC
cdr3_aa: CASSFSTGQTYEQYF

v_call: TRBV6-5
j_call: TRBJ1-1
clone_size: few
d_call: TRBD1
cdr3_nt: TGTGCCAGCAGTTACTTGTCCCCGGGACAGGTTGTTGAAGCTTTCTTT
cdr3_aa: CASSYLSPGQVVEAFF

v_call: TRBV6-2/TRBV6-3
j_call: TRBJ1-1
clone_size: few
d_call: NA
cdr3_nt: TGTGCCAGCAGTAACCGACCAGCAATTCTATTCATGAACACTGAAGCTTTCTTT
cdr3_aa: CASSNRPAILFMNTEAFF

v_call: TRBV6-1
j_call: TRBJ2-5
clone_size: few
d_call: NA
cdr3_nt: TGTGCCAGCGCTGGCGGTCGGGCCGGAGAGACCCAGTACTTC
cdr3_aa: CASAGGRAGETQYF

v_call: TRBV7-4
j_call: TRBJ1-2
clone_size: NA
d_call: NA
cdr3_nt: TGTGCCAGCAGTGCTGAGGTTAACTATGGCTACACCTTC
cdr3_aa: CASSAEVNYGYTF